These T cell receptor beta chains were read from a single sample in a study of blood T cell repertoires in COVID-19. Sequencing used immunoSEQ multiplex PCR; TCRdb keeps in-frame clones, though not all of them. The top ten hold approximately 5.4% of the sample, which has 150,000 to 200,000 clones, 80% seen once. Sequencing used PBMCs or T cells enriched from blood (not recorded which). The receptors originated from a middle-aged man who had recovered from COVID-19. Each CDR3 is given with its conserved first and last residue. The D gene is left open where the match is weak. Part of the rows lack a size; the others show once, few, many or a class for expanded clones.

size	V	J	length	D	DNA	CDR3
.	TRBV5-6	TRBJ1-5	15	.	TGTGCCAGCAGCTTGGGAGTCGCAAGCAATCAGCCCCAGCATTTT	CASSLGVASNQPQHF
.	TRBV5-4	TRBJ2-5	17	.	TGTGCCAGCAGCTTGGGGGTGATTAGCGGACTTGAAGAGACCCAGTACTTC	CASSLGVISGLEETQYF
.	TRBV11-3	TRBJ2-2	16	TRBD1	TGTGCCAGCAGCGGAACAGGGGTATCGAACACCGGGGAGCTGTTTTTT	CASSGTGVSNTGELFF
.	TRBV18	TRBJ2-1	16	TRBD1	TGTGCCAGCTCATTACCGACCGGGACAGGGAGGGGTGAGCAGTTCTTC	CASSLPTGTGRGEQFF
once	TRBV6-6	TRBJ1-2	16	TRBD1	TGTGCCAGCCGAGGGACAGGAGCTTATGGAGGCTATGGCTACACCTTC	CASRGTGAYGGYGYTF
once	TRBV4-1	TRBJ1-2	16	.	TGCGCCAGCAGCCAAGCAGGGAAGGGAAATCAGTATGGCTACACCTTC	CASSQAGKGNQYGYTF
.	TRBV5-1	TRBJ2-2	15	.	TGCGCCAGCAGCTTAGGAGGGGGCGAATCCGGGGAGCTGTTTTTT	CASSLGGGESGELFF
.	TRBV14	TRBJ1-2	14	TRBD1	TGTGCCAGCAGCCCGCTGGGACAGAACTATGGCTACACCTTC	CASSPLGQNYGYTF
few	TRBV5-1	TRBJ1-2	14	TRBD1	TGCGCCAGCAGCTATTCTCAGGGGGACTATGGCTACACCTTC	CASSYSQGDYGYTF
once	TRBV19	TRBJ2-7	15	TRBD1	TGTGCCAGTAGTATACGGACAGGGAGCTCCTACGAGCAGTACTTC	CASSIRTGSSYEQYF
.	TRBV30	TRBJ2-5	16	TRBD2	TGTGCCTGGAGTGGGCTAGCGGGGGGGGCCCAAGAGACCCAGTACTTC	CAWSGLAGGAQETQYF
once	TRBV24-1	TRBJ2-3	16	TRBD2	TGTGCCACCCAGCCGGGACTAGGAGTATTAATGGATACGCAGTATTTT	CATQPGLGVLMDTQYF
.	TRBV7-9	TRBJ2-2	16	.	TGTGCCAGCAGCTGGGCAGAGGGGCGCGGGGCCGGGGAGCTGTTTTTT	CASSWAEGRGAGELFF
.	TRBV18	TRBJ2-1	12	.	TGTGCCAGCTCCGACTCCGGCGGTGAGCAGTTCTTC	CASSDSGGEQFF
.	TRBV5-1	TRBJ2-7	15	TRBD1	TGCGCCAGCAGCTTGGGAGGACAGGGGGCCTACGAGCAGTACTTC	CASSLGGQGAYEQYF
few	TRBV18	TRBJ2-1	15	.	TGTGCCAGCTCCCCAGGGGAGGCCACCTACAATGAGCAGTTCTTC	CASSPGEATYNEQFF
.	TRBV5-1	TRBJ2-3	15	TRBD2	TGCGCCAGCAGCTTGGAGGGGCTAGCGGGGGATACGCAGTATTTT	CASSLEGLAGDTQYF
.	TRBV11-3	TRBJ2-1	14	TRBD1	TGTGCCAGCAGCTTAGAAGGACAGGGCACCGAGCAGTTCTTC	CASSLEGQGTEQFF
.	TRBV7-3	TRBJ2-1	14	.	TGTGCCAGCAGCTTAACTAGGGGTGGCGGTGAGCAGTTCTTC	CASSLTRGGGEQFF
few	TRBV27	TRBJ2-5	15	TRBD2	TGTGCCAGCAGTTCTTGGACTAGCGGGCAAGAGACCCAGTACTTC	CASSSWTSGQETQYF
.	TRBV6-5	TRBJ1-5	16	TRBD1	TGTGCCAGCAGTTCCGGGACAGGGGTTTCGGGTCAGCCCCAGCATTTT	CASSSGTGVSGQPQHF
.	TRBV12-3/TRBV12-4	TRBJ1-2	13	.	TGTGCCAGCAATCGGGGGGGGGAGCATGCCTACACCTTC	CASNRGGEHAYTF
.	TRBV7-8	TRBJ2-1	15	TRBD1	TGTGCCAGCAGCTTTTCCGGGACAGGGGACGCTGAGCAGTTCTTC	CASSFSGTGDAEQFF
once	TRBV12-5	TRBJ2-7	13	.	TGTGCTAGTGGAACGGGAATTTCCTACGAGCAGTACTTC	CASGTGISYEQYF